This TCR beta chain was identified during a study of spatial heterogeneity in lung cancer. Whole-study results and caveats: At tumor resection, ubiquitous expanded TCRs were detected in blood more often than later.

All TCR cDNA molecules were individually tagged with a unique molecular identifier. TCRdb reprocessed the 5' RACE reads via MiXCR and lists one record per CDR3 protein. The table has roughly 16,000 distinct CDR3 sequences, about 20% seen once. As for this clonotype: Its antigen is currently unknown.

This CDR3 has 14 amino acids. V lost 5 bases and J lost 7; bases outside the gene matches: 6. Indicated time point: sample taken at primary tumor resection. Whole RNA came from tumor, nontumor lung or frozen PBMC and was sequenced without being sorted. Donation came from 70 or so patients with untreated early-stage non-small cell lung cancer. The rearrangement links TRBV12-3 or TRBV12-4 to TRBJ2-1; 9 bases match TRBD1. This TCR came from a female donor with early-stage non-small cell lung cancer. Sequenced here: PBMCs, sampled at surgery. The CDR3 region is CASSTRTGVNEQFF. The CDR3 DNA follows: TGTGCCAGCAGTACCCGGACAGGGGTGAATGAGCAGTTCTTC.